These 17 T cell receptor beta chains were sequenced from one sample in a study of blood T cell repertoires in COVID-19. Clones were read by immunoSEQ multiplex PCR, and TCRdb kept only the in-frame ones, dropping some. The data hold around 41,000 clones, with approximately 90% observed a single time. The sample consisted of peripheral blood. The receptor set was obtained from a human donor in a cohort sampled during active COVID-19.

The chain has TRBV9 and TRBJ2-6, with TRBD1 matching over 11 bases. The CDR3 covers 19 residues. The V gene end was trimmed by 4 bases and the J gene end by 1 base; junction bases not matched to a gene: 10. Germline V gives CDR1 SGDLS, CDR2 YYNGEE. The CDR3 DNA follows: TGTGCCAGCAGCCATTCTCTCGGACAGGGGGCATCTGGGGCCAACGTCCTGACTTTC. It yields the protein CASSHSLGQGASGANVLTF.

This chain uses TRBV5-1 with TRBJ2-7; 8 nucleotides agree with TRBD2. Germline trimming cut 4 bases from V and 0 bases from J; bases unmatched to any gene: 9. CDR1 SGHRS and CDR2 YFSETQ come from the germline V gene. This CDR3 has 16 amino acids. CDR3 coding DNA: TGCGCCAGCAGCCTAGGACTAGCAGAAGCCTCCTACGAGCAGTACTTC. As protein: CASSLGLAEASYEQYF.

The V call is TRBV7-3, the J call TRBJ2-5; TRBD1 is a possible D gene (5 bases). This CDR3 has 16 residues. V was pared by 1 base and J by 2 bases, with 14 bases between. Germline CDR1 reads SGHTA; CDR2 reads FQGTGA. This CDR3 is CASSLRGWAGQETQYF. The CDR3 bases are TGTGCCAGCAGCTTAAGGGGTTGGGCAGGGCAAGAGACCCAGTACTTC.

J is TRBJ2-7 and V is TRBV6-6, with TRBD1 matching over 7 bases. Germline V gene data show CDR1 as MNHNY and CDR2 as SVGAGI (reference sequence). J was trimmed by 3 bases and V by 5 bases; bases with no gene match: 13. This CDR3 has 16 residues. In DNA, the CDR3 is TGTGCCAGCAGTAGGGGACAGTCGAACTACCACTACGAGCAGTACTTC. Protein sequence: CASSRGQSNYHYEQYF.

The chain joins TRBV5-5 to TRBJ1-1; TRBD1 agrees at 10 bases. Germline V lookup: CDR1 SGHKS, CDR2 YYEKEE (reference sequence). The CDR3 length is 15 residues. Trimming took 1 base from V and 5 from J; bases not matched to a gene: 5. For the CDR3, the DNA is TGTGCCAGCAGCTTGTACGGGACAGGGGAGACTGAAGCTTTCTTT. This translates into CASSLYGTGETEAFF.

The chain couples TRBV15 to TRBJ1-1; TRBD1 agrees at 7 bases. The CDR3 is made up of 14 amino acids. V shed 1 base and J 1 base; nucleotides not matched to a gene: 0. In germline, CDR1 is LNHNV, CDR2 YYDKDF (reference sequence). The chain's CDR3 is CATSRGTGNTEAFF. The DNA for the CDR3 is TGTGCCACCAGCAGAGGGACAGGGAACACTGAAGCTTTCTTT.

V and J are TRBV9 and TRBJ2-3; 8 positions match TRBD2. Germline trimming cut 6 bases from V and 5 bases from J; bases unmatched to any gene: 11. The germline CDR1 and CDR2 sequences are SGDLS and YYNGEE. The CDR3 has 15 residues. CDR3 loop: CASTPGGGLGDTQYF. CDR3 DNA: TGTGCCAGCACCCCGGGAGGGGGGCTAGGAGATACGCAGTATTTT.

The CDR3 region has the DNA TGTGCCAGCAGTCCTCATGGCAGGTTTACGGATACGCAGTATTTT. Translation gives CASSPHGRFTDTQYF. This chain links TRBV6-4 with TRBJ2-3; no definite D call. The CDR3 sequence is 15 residues long. CDR1 and CDR2 from the germline V gene are MRHNA and SNTAGT. Trimming pared 5 bases from V and 6 bases from J, leaving 18 bases between.

The V call is TRBV5-4, the J call TRBJ2-1, with TRBD2 identical over 8 bases. Trimming took 0 bases from V and 4 from J; bases not matched to a gene: 9. Looked up from germline, CDR1 is SGHNT and CDR2 is YYREEE (reference sequence). The CDR3 sequence is 17 residues long. Here the CDR3 DNA reads TGTGCCAGCAGCTTGGTTTTAGGTAGCGGGGATTACAATGAGCAGTTCTTC. Translating gives CASSLVLGSGDYNEQFF.

The CDR3, as DNA: TGCAGCGCTCAAATCTTACAGGGGGCCGAAGAAAAAGGCTCTGGGGCCAACGTCCTGACTTTC. It is translated as CSAQILQGAEEKGSGANVLTF. The V and J genes are TRBV29-1 and TRBJ2-6; 9 positions match TRBD1. With V trimmed by 7 bases and J by 0 bases, 22 bases remained unmatched. Germline CDR1 is SQVTM and CDR2 is ANQGSEA. The CDR3 consists of 21 residues.

The chain carries TRBV7-2 and TRBJ2-1; no firm D call. The CDR3 length is 14 residues. Deletions cut 1 base from V and 8 bases from J, with 12 bases between. The V gene's germline CDR1 is SGHTA and CDR2 FQGNSA. DNA of the CDR3: TGTGCCAGCAGCTTAGATAACGCGATCTATGAGCAGTTCTTC. It is translated as CASSLDNAIYEQFF.

The chain combines TRBV5-1 with TRBJ2-1, with D perhaps matching TRBD2 (5 bases). Per germline, CDR1 SGHRS and CDR2 YFSETQ. The CDR3 totals 14 residues. V was trimmed by 0 bases and J by 6 bases, leaving 10 bases between them. In DNA form, the CDR3 reads TGCGCCAGCAGCTTGGGGGAGCCCCCCAATGAGCAGTTCTTC. It codes for CASSLGEPPNEQFF.

This clone was seen only once. The chain couples TRBV4-3 to TRBJ2-7; 7 bases agree with TRBD2. V dropped 1 base and J dropped 4; count of bases not matched to a gene: 13. The germline gives CDR1 LGHNA, CDR2 YSLEER. The CDR3 consists of 17 residues. DNA for the CDR3: TGCGCCAGCAGCCAAGTGGCGGTCGGGCTAGCGGCGTACGAGCAGTACTTC. It yields the protein CASSQVAVGLAAYEQYF.

The CDR3, as DNA: TGTGCCAGCAGCTTGGGGGACAAACCAGATACGCAGTATTTT. Its protein product is CASSLGDKPDTQYF. The V call is TRBV5-4, the J call TRBJ2-3; perhaps TRBD1 as D (6 bases). Trimming shortened V by 0 bases and J by 4 bases, and 9 bases separated the two germline ends. The CDR3 has 14 residues. Germline V gives CDR1 SGHNT, CDR2 YYREEE (reference sequence).

The chain joins TRBV4-2 to TRBJ1-5, with D tentatively TRBD1 (6 bases). The CDR3 runs to 15 residues. Looked up from germline, CDR1 is LGHNA and CDR2 is YNFKEQ. The ends were cut back, 0 bases at V and 7 bases at J, with 13 bases in the middle. CDR3 region: CASSQENTGGQPQHF. The CDR3 nucleotides read TGTGCCAGCAGCCAAGAGAATACGGGGGGCCAGCCCCAGCATTTT.

The V gene is TRBV18, the J gene TRBJ2-7; 9 nucleotides agree with TRBD1. The CDR3 is 14 amino acids. The V gene end was trimmed by 4 bases and the J gene end by 6 bases; junction bases not matched to a gene: 7. The germline CDR1 and CDR2 sequences are KGHSH and LQKENI. The CDR3 is CASSRTDRGGEQYF. The CDR3 DNA reads as TGTGCCAGCTCACGAACGGACAGGGGCGGCGAGCAGTACTTC.

The chain is built from TRBV6-6 and TRBJ2-7; a possible D gene is TRBD2 (5 bases). Germline V gives CDR1 MNHNY, CDR2 SVGAGI (reference sequence). The CDR3 consists of 15 residues. V was clipped by 2 bases and J by 2 bases, with 13 bases between them. CDR3 coding DNA: TGTGCCAGCAGTTACAAGGCGGGCCCGGCCTACGAGCAGTACTTC. Translation: CASSYKAGPAYEQYF.